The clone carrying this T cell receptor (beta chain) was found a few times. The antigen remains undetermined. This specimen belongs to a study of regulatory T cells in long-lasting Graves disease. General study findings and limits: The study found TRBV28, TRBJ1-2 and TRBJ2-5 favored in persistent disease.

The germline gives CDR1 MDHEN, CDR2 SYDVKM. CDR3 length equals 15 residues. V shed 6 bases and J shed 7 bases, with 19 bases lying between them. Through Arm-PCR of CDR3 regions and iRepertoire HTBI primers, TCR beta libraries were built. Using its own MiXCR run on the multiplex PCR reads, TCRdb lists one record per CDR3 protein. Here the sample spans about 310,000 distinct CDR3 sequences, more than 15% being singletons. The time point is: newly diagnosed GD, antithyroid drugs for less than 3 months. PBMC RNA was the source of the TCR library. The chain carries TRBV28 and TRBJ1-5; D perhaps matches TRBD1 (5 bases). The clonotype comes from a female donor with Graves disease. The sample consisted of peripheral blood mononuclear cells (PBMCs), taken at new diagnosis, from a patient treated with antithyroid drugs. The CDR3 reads CASRTGTQARQPQHF. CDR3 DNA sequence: TGTGCCAGCAGAACCGGGACCCAAGCAAGGCAGCCCCAGCATTTT. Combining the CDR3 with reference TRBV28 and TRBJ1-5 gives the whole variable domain DVKVTQSSRYLVKRTGEKVFLECVQDMDHENMFWYRQDPGLGLRLIYFSYDVKMKEKGDIPEGYSVSREKKERFSLILESASTNQTSMYLCASRTGTQARQPQHFGDGTRLSIL.